The 14 T cell receptor beta chains presented below share a single source sample, sequenced in a study of glioma-infiltrating T cells after dendritic cell vaccination. The table came from immunoSEQ multiplex PCR; TCRdb's copy has only in-frame clones and leaves some out. The sample has 90,000 to 100,000 clones, about 79% seen once. The material was blood, obtained before dendritic cell vaccination. The receptors were sampled from a human donor with glioblastoma.

This sequence joins TRBV5-6 and TRBJ2-1; 13 bases agree with TRBD2. The CDR3 sequence is 16 residues long. Germline CDR1 is SGHDT and CDR2 is YYEEEE. With 3 bases clipped from V and 2 bases from J, the junction kept 2 bases outside the gene matches. The CDR3: CASSYGLAGAYNEQFF. As DNA, the CDR3 is TGTGCCAGCAGCTACGGACTAGCGGGGGCCTACAATGAGCAGTTCTTC.

This sequence joins TRBV5-1 and TRBJ2-5, with 7 bases identical to TRBD1. The CDR3 length is 14 residues. V dropped 0 bases and J dropped 8; count of bases not matched to a gene: 7. The germline V gene encodes CDR1 SGHRS and CDR2 YFSETQ. Here the CDR3 DNA reads TGCGCCAGCAGCTTGGTAGGGGACAGCCTTACCCAGTACTTC. Translation gives CASSLVGDSLTQYF.

The chain employs TRBV5-4 and TRBJ1-4; possibly TRBD1 for D (5 bases). The CDR3 loop spans 15 amino acids. V lost 4 bases to trimming and J lost 8 bases, with 18 bases between them. Germline CDR1 and CDR2: SGHNT and YYREEE (reference sequence). The CDR3 DNA is TGTGCCAGCAGCAAGGAGGGGCAGGGTCGCGAAAAACTGTTTTTT. Protein product: CASSKEGQGREKLFF.

The V gene is TRBV5-4, the J gene TRBJ2-7, with 11 bases that match TRBD2. The CDR3 runs 15 residues. Germline V gene sequence: CDR1 SGHNT, CDR2 YYREEE (reference sequence). Trimming removed 0 bases from V and 3 bases from J; junction bases left unmatched: 2. As DNA, the CDR3 is TGTGCCAGCAGCTTGGGCGGGACTAGCGGCTACGAGCAGTACTTC. Its protein product is CASSLGGTSGYEQYF. Full variable domain (outside the CDR3, taken from reference TRBV5-4 and TRBJ2-7): ETGVTQSPTHLIKTRGQQVTLRCSSQSGHNTVSWYQQALGQGPQFIFQYYREEENGRGNFPPRFSGLQFPNYSSELNVNALELDDSALYLCASSLGGTSGYEQYFGPGTRLTVT.

This clone appeared a few times. The chain is built from TRBV7-9 and TRBJ2-7, with 10 bases matching TRBD2. Germline assignment: CDR1 SEHNR and CDR2 FQNEAQ (reference sequence). This CDR3 region has 19 residues. V shed 0 bases and J 0 bases; nucleotides not matched to a gene: 11. The CDR3, as DNA: TGTGCCAGCAGCTTAGCACGGTTAGCTAGCGGGGGTCCCTCCTACGAGCAGTACTTC. It yields the protein CASSLARLASGGPSYEQYF.

The V call is TRBV27, the J call TRBJ1-2; 7 positions match TRBD1. The CDR3 has 13 amino acids. V shed 7 bases, J shed 4 bases, and the junction held 6 bases outside the gene matches. The V gene's germline CDR1 is MNHEY and CDR2 SMNVEV (reference sequence). CDR3 nucleotide sequence: TGTGCCAGCACCCTCCGACAGGGCTATGGCTACACCTTC. Translated: CASTLRQGYGYTF.

The V gene is TRBV5-6, the J gene TRBJ1-2, with 10 bases matching TRBD1. Losses at the gene ends were 2 bases for V and 4 bases for J; bases not matched to a gene: 5. The CDR3 spans 15 residues. From germline, CDR1 is SGHDT and CDR2 YYEEEE. CDR3 amino acids: CASSFRGTGVYGYTF. CDR3 coding DNA: TGTGCCAGCAGCTTTCGAGGGACAGGGGTCTATGGCTACACCTTC.

This clone turned up a few times. The DNA for the CDR3 is TGTGCCAGCAGCTTGTGGGGCGTGGTCCCAGGGAATGAAAAACTGTTTTTT. This gives the protein CASSLWGVVPGNEKLFF. The rearrangement links TRBV5-6 to TRBJ1-4; D possibly corresponds to TRBD1 (5 bases). CDR3 length: 17 amino acids. CDR1 is SGHDT and CDR2 is YYEEEE in the germline V gene. Trimming pared 1 base from V and 5 bases from J, leaving 18 bases between.

The chain joins TRBV11-2 to TRBJ2-3; the match to TRBD2 covers 7 bases. V was pared by 1 base and J by 4 bases, with 2 bases of the junction left unmatched. The CDR3 has 14 amino acids. Germline V gives CDR1 SGHAT, CDR2 FQNNGV. Here the CDR3 DNA reads TGTGCCAGCAGCTTAGGACTAGCTGCAGATACGCAGTATTTT. As protein: CASSLGLAADTQYF.

Only a few counts were recorded for this clone. The V and J genes are TRBV2 and TRBJ2-2; maybe TRBD1 (6 bases). V dropped 7 bases and J dropped 2 bases, with 14 bases sitting between them. Germline V gene data show CDR1 as SNHLY and CDR2 as FYNNEI. The CDR3 consists of 15 residues. CDR3 amino acids: CASIALDSNTGELFF. Written as DNA, the CDR3 is TGTGCCAGCATCGCCCTGGACAGTAACACCGGGGAGCTGTTTTTT.

The chain recombines TRBV29-1 with TRBJ2-1, with 10 bases aligning to TRBD1. This CDR3 has 15 residues. The germline gives CDR1 SQVTM, CDR2 ANQGSEA. Trimming at V came to 7 bases and at J to 7 bases, leaving 13 bases not matched to a gene. The CDR3 DNA reads as TGCAGCGCCGGAGGGTATGGGACAGGGGAGAATGAGCAGTTCTTC. Translation gives CSAGGYGTGENEQFF.

The J gene is TRBJ1-1, the V gene TRBV6-5; D not certain. V was shortened by 4 bases and J by 1 base, with 10 bases between the two germline ends. Germline V gives CDR1 MNHEY, CDR2 SVGAGI. This CDR3 region has 14 residues. In nucleotides, the CDR3 is TGTGCCAGCAGTTCGCCCGGGAAGAACACTGAAGCTTTCTTT. Its protein product is CASSSPGKNTEAFF.

This chain uses TRBV7-8 with TRBJ1-3; D might be TRBD1 (5 bases). The CDR3 sequence is 14 residues long. The germline V gene encodes CDR1 SGHVS and CDR2 FQNEAQ. Trimming pared 5 bases from V and 3 bases from J, leaving 11 bases between. The CDR3 coding sequence is TGTGCCAGCAGCCGCACGGGGGTTGGAAACACCATATATTTT. Its protein product is CASSRTGVGNTIYF.

The chain joins TRBV7-2 to TRBJ2-7; D unresolved. Germline loops: CDR1 SGHTA, CDR2 FQGNSA. This CDR3 is 16 amino acids long. Trimming took 0 bases from V and 0 from J, leaving 12 bases between them. The CDR3 nucleotides are TGTGCCAGCAGCTTAGCGAGTCTATATGGCTCCTACGAGCAGTACTTC. It yields the protein CASSLASLYGSYEQYF.